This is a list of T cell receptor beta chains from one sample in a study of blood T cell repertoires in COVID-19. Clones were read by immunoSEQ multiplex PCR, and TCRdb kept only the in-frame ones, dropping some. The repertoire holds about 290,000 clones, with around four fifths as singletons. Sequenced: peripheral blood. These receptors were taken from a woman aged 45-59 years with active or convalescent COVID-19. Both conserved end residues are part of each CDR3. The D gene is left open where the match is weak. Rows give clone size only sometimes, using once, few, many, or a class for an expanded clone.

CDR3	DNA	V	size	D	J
CASSSRSTNEKLFF	TGCGCCAGCAGCAGCCGTTCAACTAATGAAAAACTGTTTTTT	TRBV5-1	.	.	TRBJ1-4
CASSVRPRGEKLFF	TGTGCCAGCAGTGTCCGGCCGCGGGGCGAAAAACTGTTTTTT	TRBV2	.	.	TRBJ1-4
CASSRTGEGLGIQYF	TGTGCCAGCAGTAGGACAGGGGAAGGCCTTGGCATTCAGTACTTC	TRBV2	few	TRBD1	TRBJ2-4
CASGLRTSGAQYF	TGTGCTAGTGGTTTGAGGACTAGCGGGGCCCAGTACTTC	TRBV12-5	.	TRBD2	TRBJ2-5
CASSVRTGYSPLHF	TGTGCCAGCAGTGTAAGGACAGGGTACTCACCCCTCCACTTT	TRBV28	.	TRBD1	TRBJ1-6
CASSVRDRGRNQPQHF	TGTGCCAGTAGTGTCCGGGACAGGGGGCGGAATCAGCCCCAGCATTTT	TRBV19	.	TRBD1	TRBJ1-5
CASSLTGLAGTNEKLFF	TGTGCCAGCAGCTTAACCGGCCTCGCGGGAACTAATGAAAAACTGTTTTTT	TRBV7-3	.	.	TRBJ1-4
CASSIDGQPQHF	TGTGCCAGTAGTATAGACGGGCAGCCCCAGCATTTT	TRBV19	.	.	TRBJ1-5
CATSSSGYEQYF	TGTGCCACCAGCTCCAGCGGCTACGAGCAGTACTTC	TRBV24-1	.	.	TRBJ2-7
CASSRGGTNNEQFF	TGTGCCAGCAGTCGAGGCGGGACTAACAATGAGCAGTTCTTC	TRBV6-5	.	TRBD2	TRBJ2-1
CASDRATEAFF	TGTGCCAGTGACAGGGCGACTGAAGCTTTCTTT	TRBV6-5	.	TRBD1	TRBJ1-1
CASSRWTGRDTEAFF	TGTGCCAGCAGCCGCTGGACAGGGAGGGACACTGAAGCTTTCTTT	TRBV3-1/TRBV3-2	few	TRBD1	TRBJ1-1
CASSERLATSYEQYF	TGTGCCAGCTCCGAAAGACTAGCGACCTCCTACGAGCAGTACTTC	TRBV18	.	TRBD2	TRBJ2-7
CASSREGWAEAFF	TGTGCCAGCAGCAGGGAGGGCTGGGCTGAAGCTTTCTTT	TRBV5-4	.	.	TRBJ1-1
CSVKGVAGGNEQFF	TGCAGCGTTAAGGGGGTCGCAGGTGGCAATGAGCAGTTCTTC	TRBV29-1	.	.	TRBJ2-1
CASSSTRYNEQFF	TGTGCCAGCAGCTCGACTAGGTACAATGAGCAGTTCTTC	TRBV7-2	.	.	TRBJ2-1
CASSVLSGSSYNEQFF	TGCGCCAGCAGCGTCCTGAGCGGTAGCTCCTACAATGAGCAGTTCTTC	TRBV5-1	once	.	TRBJ2-1
CASSPIKGDGYTF	TGTGCCAGCTCACCTATAAAAGGAGATGGCTACACCTTC	TRBV18	few	.	TRBJ1-2
CASTPSLDRYEAFF	TGTGCCAGCACCCCTTCCCTGGACAGATATGAAGCTTTCTTT	TRBV5-6	.	.	TRBJ1-1
CASSLGWREHNEQFF	TGTGCCAGCAGCTTAGGATGGCGGGAGCACAATGAGCAGTTCTTC	TRBV11-2	.	TRBD2	TRBJ2-1
CASTPGYGYTF	TGTGCCAGCACCCCGGGCTATGGCTACACCTTC	TRBV6-6	.	.	TRBJ1-2
CASSLSRGGEQFF	TGTGCCAGCAGTTTGTCTCGGGGGGGCGAGCAGTTCTTC	TRBV27	.	TRBD2	TRBJ2-1
CSVEQWNTEAFF	TGCAGCGTTGAACAGTGGAACACTGAAGCTTTCTTT	TRBV29-1	.	.	TRBJ1-1
CASSRRTGIYEQYF	TGCGCCAGCAGTCGGAGGACAGGGATCTACGAGCAGTACTTC	TRBV4-1	.	TRBD1	TRBJ2-7
CASSLKVGGLAGVRSYEQYF	TGTGCCAGCAGCCTCAAAGTGGGCGGACTAGCGGGTGTCCGCTCCTACGAGCAGTACTTC	TRBV3-1/TRBV3-2	.	TRBD2	TRBJ2-7
CASSARTSGTQETQYF	TGTGCCAGCAGTGCCCGGACTAGCGGGACCCAAGAGACCCAGTACTTC	TRBV6-1	.	TRBD2	TRBJ2-5
CASSQASLNTGELFF	TGCGCCAGCAGCCAAGCAAGCCTTAACACCGGGGAGCTGTTTTTT	TRBV4-1	.	.	TRBJ2-2
CASSTGQGSNTEAFF	TGTGCCAGTAGTACGGGACAGGGATCGAACACTGAAGCTTTCTTT	TRBV19	.	TRBD1	TRBJ1-1
CASSSAGGTEAFF	TGTGCCAGCAGTTCGGCAGGGGGCACTGAAGCTTTCTTT	TRBV28	few	TRBD1	TRBJ1-1
CASSQWQGYEQYF	TGCGCCAGCAGCCAATGGCAGGGCTACGAGCAGTACTTC	TRBV4-1	.	.	TRBJ2-7
CASSLGAGRKAFF	TGTGCCAGCAGCTTAGGGGCGGGCCGAAAAGCTTTCTTT	TRBV7-8	.	.	TRBJ1-1
CASSQVQIYTEAFF	TGTGCCAGCAGCCAAGTGCAGATTTACACTGAAGCTTTCTTT	TRBV4-2	.	.	TRBJ1-1
CASSFYSGQIQETQYF	TGTGCCAGCAGTTTTTACAGCGGGCAGATCCAAGAGACCCAGTACTTC	TRBV28	.	.	TRBJ2-5
CASLRGLNTEAFF	TGTGCCAGCCTCCGGGGTTTGAACACTGAAGCTTTCTTT	TRBV25-1	.	.	TRBJ1-1
CATSTGINTEAFF	TGTGCCACATCGACAGGGATCAACACTGAAGCTTTCTTT	TRBV2	.	TRBD1	TRBJ1-1
CASSDPLGRAAGYTF	TGCGCCAGCAGCGACCCCTTGGGCAGGGCGGCTGGCTACACCTTC	TRBV4-1	once	.	TRBJ1-2
CASSQPLGGMARTGELFF	TGCGCCAGCAGCCAGCCGTTGGGCGGGATGGCGAGGACCGGGGAGCTGTTTTTT	TRBV4-1	few	.	TRBJ2-2
CASSKGDRAVHQPQHF	TGTGCCAGCAGTAAAGGGGACAGGGCCGTTCACCAGCCCCAGCATTTT	TRBV6-2/TRBV6-3	few	TRBD1	TRBJ1-5
CASTKGEAALQETQYF	TGTGCCAGCACCAAAGGAGAGGCCGCCCTTCAAGAGACCCAGTACTTC	TRBV28	.	.	TRBJ2-5
CASSRDPGTSGYEQYF	TGTGCCAGCAGTCGGGACCCCGGGACTAGCGGCTACGAGCAGTACTTC	TRBV27	.	TRBD2	TRBJ2-7
CATSDPRGQGETQYF	TGTGCCACCAGTGACCCGCGGGGACAGGGGGAGACCCAGTACTTC	TRBV24-1	once	TRBD1	TRBJ2-5
CASSLGGTSFISSYNEQFF	TGCGCCAGCAGCTTGGGGGGGACTAGCTTTATAAGCTCCTACAATGAGCAGTTCTTC	TRBV5-1	.	TRBD2	TRBJ2-1
CASGPEGNQPQHF	TGTGCTAGTGGCCCCGAGGGCAATCAGCCCCAGCATTTT	TRBV12-5	.	.	TRBJ1-5
CASGPGGEVTEAFF	TGTGCCAGCGGACCCGGGGGGGAGGTCACTGAAGCTTTCTTT	TRBV9	.	.	TRBJ1-1
CASSFATGKRADTQYF	TGTGCCAGCAGCTTTGCTACCGGGAAGAGAGCGGATACGCAGTATTTT	TRBV5-5	.	.	TRBJ2-3
CASSSAGVGYTF	TGTGCCAGCAGCTCCGCGGGTGTTGGCTACACCTTC	TRBV13	.	.	TRBJ1-2
CASSQEQGAFTEAFF	TGTGCCAGCAGCCAGGAACAGGGGGCGTTCACTGAAGCTTTCTTT	TRBV4-2	.	TRBD1	TRBJ1-1
CATGGDSGNTIYF	TGTGCCACGGGCGGGGACTCTGGAAACACCATATATTTT	TRBV10-3	.	.	TRBJ1-3